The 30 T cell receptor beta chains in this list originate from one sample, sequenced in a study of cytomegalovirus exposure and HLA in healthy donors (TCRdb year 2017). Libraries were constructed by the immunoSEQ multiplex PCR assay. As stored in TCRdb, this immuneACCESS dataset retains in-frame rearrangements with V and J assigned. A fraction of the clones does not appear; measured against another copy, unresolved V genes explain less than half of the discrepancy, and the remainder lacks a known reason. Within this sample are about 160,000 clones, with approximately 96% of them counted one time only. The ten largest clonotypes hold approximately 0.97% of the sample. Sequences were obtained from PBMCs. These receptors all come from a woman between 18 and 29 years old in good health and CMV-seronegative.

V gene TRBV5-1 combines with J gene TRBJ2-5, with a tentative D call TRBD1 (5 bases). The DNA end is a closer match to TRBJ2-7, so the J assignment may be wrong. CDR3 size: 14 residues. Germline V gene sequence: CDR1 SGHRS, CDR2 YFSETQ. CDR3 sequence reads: CASSSSRAPYEQYF. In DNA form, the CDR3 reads TGCGCCAGCAGCTCGAGCAGGGCCCCCTACGAGCAGTACTTC.

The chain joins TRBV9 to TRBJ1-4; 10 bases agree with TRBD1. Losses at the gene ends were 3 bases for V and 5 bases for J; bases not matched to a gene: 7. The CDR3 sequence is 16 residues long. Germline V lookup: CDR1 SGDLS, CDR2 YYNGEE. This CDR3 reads CASSGDGGQGNEKLFF. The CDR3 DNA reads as TGTGCCAGCAGCGGAGACGGGGGACAGGGGAATGAAAAACTGTTTTTT.

CDR3 in amino acids: CASSPPDSIYGYTF. The CDR3 DNA sequence: TGTGCCAGCAGCCCCCCGGACAGCATCTATGGCTACACCTTC. The chain carries TRBV11-2 and TRBJ1-2; tentative D call: TRBD1 (6 bases). This CDR3 comprises 14 residues. Trimming shortened V by 5 bases and J by 4 bases, and 14 bases separated the two germline ends. The germline gives CDR1 SGHAT, CDR2 FQNNGV.

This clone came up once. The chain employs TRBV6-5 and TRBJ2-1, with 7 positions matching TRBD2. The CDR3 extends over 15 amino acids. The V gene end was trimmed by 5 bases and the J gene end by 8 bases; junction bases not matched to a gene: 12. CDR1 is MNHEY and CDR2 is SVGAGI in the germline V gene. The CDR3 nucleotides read TGTGCCAGCAGTCGACCCATCCGGGGGAGGGATGAGCAGTTCTTC. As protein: CASSRPIRGRDEQFF.

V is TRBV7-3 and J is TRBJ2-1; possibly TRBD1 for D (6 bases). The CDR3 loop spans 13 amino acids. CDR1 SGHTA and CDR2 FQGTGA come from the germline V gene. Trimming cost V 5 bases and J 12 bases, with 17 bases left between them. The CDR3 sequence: CASSPQPGQGQFF. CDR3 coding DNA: TGTGCCAGCAGCCCCCAGCCGGGACAAGGGCAGTTCTTC.

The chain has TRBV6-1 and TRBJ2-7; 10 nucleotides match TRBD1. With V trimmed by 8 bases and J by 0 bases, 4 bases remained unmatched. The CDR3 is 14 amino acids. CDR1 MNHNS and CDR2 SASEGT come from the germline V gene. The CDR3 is CASHGQGGSYEQYF. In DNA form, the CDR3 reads TGTGCCAGCCACGGACAGGGGGGCTCCTACGAGCAGTACTTC.

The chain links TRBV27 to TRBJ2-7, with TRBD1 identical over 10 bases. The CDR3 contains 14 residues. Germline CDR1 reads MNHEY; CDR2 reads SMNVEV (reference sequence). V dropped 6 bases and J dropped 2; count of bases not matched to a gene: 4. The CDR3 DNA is TGTGCCAGCAGAAGGACAGGGGGTCCCTACGAGCAGTACTTC. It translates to CASRRTGGPYEQYF.

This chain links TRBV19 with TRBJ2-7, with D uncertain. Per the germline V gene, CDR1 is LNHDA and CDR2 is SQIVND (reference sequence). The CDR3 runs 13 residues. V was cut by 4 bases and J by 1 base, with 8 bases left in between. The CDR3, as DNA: TGTGCCAGTAGTAGTGGGCCGTCCTACGAGCAGTACTTC. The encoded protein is CASSSGPSYEQYF.

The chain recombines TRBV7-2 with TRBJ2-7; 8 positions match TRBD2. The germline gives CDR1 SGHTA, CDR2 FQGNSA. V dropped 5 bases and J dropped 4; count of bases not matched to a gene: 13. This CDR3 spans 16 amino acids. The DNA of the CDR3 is TGTGCCAGCAGCCCAGGAGGGGCGGGGGGCATTTACGAGCAGTACTTC. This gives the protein CASSPGGAGGIYEQYF.

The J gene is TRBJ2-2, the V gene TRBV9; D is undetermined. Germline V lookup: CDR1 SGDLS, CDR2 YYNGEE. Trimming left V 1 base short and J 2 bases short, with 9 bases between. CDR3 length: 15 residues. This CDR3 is CASSVYQTNTGELFF. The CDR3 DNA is TGTGCCAGCAGCGTATATCAGACAAACACCGGGGAGCTGTTTTTT. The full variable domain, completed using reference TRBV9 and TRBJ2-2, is DSGVTQTPKHLITATGQRVTLRCSPRSGDLSVYWYQQSLDQGLQFLIQYYNGEERAKGNILERFSAQQFPDLHSELNLSSLELGDSALYFCASSVYQTNTGELFFGEGSRLTVL.

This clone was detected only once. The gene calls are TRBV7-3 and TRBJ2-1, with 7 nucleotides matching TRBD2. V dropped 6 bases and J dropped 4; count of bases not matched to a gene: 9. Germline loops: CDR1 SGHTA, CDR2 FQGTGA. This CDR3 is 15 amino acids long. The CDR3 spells CASRKSGDPYNEQFF. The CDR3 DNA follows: TGTGCCAGCAGGAAGAGCGGGGATCCATACAATGAGCAGTTCTTC.

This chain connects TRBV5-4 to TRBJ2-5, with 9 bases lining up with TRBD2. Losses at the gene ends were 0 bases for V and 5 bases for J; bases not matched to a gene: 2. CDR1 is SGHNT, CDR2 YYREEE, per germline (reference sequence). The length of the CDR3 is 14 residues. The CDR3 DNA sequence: TGTGCCAGCAGCTTGGAGGGACTAGCTGAGACCCAGTACTTC. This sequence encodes CASSLEGLAETQYF.

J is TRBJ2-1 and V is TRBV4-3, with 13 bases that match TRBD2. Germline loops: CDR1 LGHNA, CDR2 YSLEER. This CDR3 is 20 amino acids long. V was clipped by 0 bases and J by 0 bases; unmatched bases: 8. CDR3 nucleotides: TGCGCCAGCAGCCAAGATGCCCTGACTAGCGGGGGGAGCTCCTACAATGAGCAGTTCTTC. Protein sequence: CASSQDALTSGGSSYNEQFF.

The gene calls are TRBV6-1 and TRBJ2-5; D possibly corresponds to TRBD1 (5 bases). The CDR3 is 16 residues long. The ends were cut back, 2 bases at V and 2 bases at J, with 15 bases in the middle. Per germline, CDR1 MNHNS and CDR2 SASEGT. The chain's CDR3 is CASSESRTNYQETQYF. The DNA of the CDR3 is TGTGCCAGCAGTGAATCCCGGACAAACTATCAAGAGACCCAGTACTTC.

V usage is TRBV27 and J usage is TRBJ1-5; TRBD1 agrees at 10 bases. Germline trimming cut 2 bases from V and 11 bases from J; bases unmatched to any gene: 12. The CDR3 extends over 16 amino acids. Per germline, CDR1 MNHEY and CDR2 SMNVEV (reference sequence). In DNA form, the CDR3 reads TGTGCCAGCAGTTTAATAGGGACAGGGGCGCCTCGGGCCCAGCATTTT. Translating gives CASSLIGTGAPRAQHF.

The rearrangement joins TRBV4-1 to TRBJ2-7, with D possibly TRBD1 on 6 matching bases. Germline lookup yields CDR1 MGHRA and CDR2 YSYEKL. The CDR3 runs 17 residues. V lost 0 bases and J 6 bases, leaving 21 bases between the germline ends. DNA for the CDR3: TGCGCCAGCAGCCAAGATCGGATCAGGGGTTACGTATCCGAGCAGTACTTC. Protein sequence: CASSQDRIRGYVSEQYF.

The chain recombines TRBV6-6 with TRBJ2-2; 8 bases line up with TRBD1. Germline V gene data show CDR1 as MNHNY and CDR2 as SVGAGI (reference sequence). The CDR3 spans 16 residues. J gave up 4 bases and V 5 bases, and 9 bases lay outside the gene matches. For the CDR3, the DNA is TGTGCCAGCAGTCACGACAGGGGAAGTGGCACCGGGGAGCTGTTTTTT. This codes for CASSHDRGSGTGELFF.

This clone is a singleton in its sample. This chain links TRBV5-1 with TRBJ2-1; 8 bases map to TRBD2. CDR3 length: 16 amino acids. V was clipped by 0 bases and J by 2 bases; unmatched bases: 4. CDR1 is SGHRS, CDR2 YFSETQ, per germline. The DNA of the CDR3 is TGCGCCAGCAGCTTGGTAGGCGGGGGGACCTACAATGAGCAGTTCTTC. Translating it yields CASSLVGGGTYNEQFF.

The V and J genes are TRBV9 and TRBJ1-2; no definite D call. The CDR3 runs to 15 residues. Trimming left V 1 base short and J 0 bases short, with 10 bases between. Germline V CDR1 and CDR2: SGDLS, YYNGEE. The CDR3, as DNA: TGTGCCAGCAGCGTATTTGGCACAGCTAACTATGGCTACACCTTC. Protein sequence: CASSVFGTANYGYTF.

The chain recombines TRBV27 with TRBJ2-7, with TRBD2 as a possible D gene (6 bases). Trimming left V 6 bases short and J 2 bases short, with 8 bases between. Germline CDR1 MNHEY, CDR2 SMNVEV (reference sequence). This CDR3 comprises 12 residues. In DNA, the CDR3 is TGTGCCAGCAGGGGGGGAGCCTACGAGCAGTACTTC. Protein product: CASRGGAYEQYF.

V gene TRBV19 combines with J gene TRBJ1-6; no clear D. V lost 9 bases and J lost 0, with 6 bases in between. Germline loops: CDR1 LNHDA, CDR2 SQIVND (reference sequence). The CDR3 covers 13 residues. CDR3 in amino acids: CASASSYNSPLHF. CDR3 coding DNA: TGTGCCAGCGCCAGCTCCTATAATTCACCCCTCCACTTT.

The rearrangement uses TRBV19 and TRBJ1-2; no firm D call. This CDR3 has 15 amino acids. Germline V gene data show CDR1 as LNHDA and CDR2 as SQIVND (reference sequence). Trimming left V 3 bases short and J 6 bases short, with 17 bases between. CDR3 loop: CASSIGQPGIDGYTF. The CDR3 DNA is TGTGCCAGTAGTATCGGGCAGCCGGGGATCGATGGCTACACCTTC. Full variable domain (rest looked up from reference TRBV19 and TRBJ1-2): DGGITQSPKYLFRKEGQNVTLSCEQNLNHDAMYWYRQDPGQGLRLIYYSQIVNDFQKGDIAEGYSVSREKKESFPLTVTSAQKNPTAFYLCASSIGQPGIDGYTFGSGTRLTVV.

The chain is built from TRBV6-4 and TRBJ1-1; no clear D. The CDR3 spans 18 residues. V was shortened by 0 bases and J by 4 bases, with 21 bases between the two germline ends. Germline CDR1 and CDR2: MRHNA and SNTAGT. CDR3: CASSDSPTRLRLSTEAFF. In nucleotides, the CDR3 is TGTGCCAGCAGTGACTCCCCCACCCGATTACGGTTAAGCACTGAAGCTTTCTTT.

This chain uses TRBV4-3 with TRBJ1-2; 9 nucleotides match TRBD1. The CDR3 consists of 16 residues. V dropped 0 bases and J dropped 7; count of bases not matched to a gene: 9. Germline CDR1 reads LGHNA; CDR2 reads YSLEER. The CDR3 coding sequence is TGCGCCAGCAGCCAAGATGCGACAGGGGGGTATAGTGGCTACACCTTC. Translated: CASSQDATGGYSGYTF.

The CDR3 loop is CASRTGDTEAFF. The CDR3 nucleotides are TGTGCCAGCAGGACAGGGGACACTGAAGCTTTCTTT. The chain combines TRBV6-5 with TRBJ1-1, with TRBD1 matching over 8 bases. CDR1 is MNHEY and CDR2 is SVGAGI in the germline V gene. Trimming cost V 6 bases and J 3 bases; bases outside gene matches: 0. This CDR3 region has 12 residues.

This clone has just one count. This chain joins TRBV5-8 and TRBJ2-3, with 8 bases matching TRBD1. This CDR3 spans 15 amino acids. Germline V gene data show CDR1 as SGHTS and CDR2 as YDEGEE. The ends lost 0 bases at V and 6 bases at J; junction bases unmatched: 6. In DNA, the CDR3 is TGTGCCAGCAGCTTGGGGGACAGGTCAGCCGATACGCAGTATTTT. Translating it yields CASSLGDRSADTQYF. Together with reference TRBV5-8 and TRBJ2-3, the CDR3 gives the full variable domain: EAGVTQSPTHLIKTRGQQATLRCSPISGHTSVYWYQQALGLGLQFLLWYDEGEERNRGNFPPRFSGRQFPNYSSELNVNALELEDSALYLCASSLGDRSADTQYFGPGTRLTVL.

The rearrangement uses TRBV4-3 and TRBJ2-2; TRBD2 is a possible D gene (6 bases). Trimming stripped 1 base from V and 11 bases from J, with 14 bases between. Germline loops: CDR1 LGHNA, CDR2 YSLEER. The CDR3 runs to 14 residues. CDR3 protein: CASSQALSGGELFF. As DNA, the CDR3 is TGCGCCAGCAGCCAAGCCCTATCCGGGGGAGAGCTGTTTTTT.

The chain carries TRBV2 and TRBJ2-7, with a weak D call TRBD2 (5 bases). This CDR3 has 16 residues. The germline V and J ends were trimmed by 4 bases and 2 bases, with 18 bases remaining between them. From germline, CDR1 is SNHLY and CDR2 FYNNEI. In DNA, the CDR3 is TGTGCCAGCAGTGTCGATGGAGGTGACTTTGCCTACGAGCAGTACTTC. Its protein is CASSVDGGDFAYEQYF. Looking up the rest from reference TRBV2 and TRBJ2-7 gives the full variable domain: EPEVTQTPSHQVTQMGQEVILRCVPISNHLYFYWYRQILGQKVEFLVSFYNNEISEKSEIFDDQFSVERPDGSNFTLKIRSTKLEDSAMYFCASSVDGGDFAYEQYFGPGTRLTVT.

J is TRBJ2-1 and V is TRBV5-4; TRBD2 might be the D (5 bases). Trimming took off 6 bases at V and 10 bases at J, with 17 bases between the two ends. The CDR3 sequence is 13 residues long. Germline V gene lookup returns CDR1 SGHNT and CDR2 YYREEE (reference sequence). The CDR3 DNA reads TGTGCCAGCACGAGTACACTAGTCGAGGAGCAGTTCTTC. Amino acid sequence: CASTSTLVEEQFF.

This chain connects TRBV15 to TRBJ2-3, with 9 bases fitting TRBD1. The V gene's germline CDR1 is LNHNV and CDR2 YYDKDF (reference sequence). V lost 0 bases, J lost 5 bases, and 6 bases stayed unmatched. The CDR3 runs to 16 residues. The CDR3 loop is CATSRDLQGARDTQYF. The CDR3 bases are TGTGCCACCAGCAGAGACCTACAGGGGGCGCGAGATACGCAGTATTTT.